The subject of this entry is one T cell receptor (beta chain). Its antigen is unknown. The sample belongs to a study of T cell responses to AZD1222 COVID-19 vaccine. About the study: Pooling was applied to second doses at about 4 or about 12 weeks.

Study-wide points: Mostly white British, mostly female donors; authors suggested clonal diversity may be underestimated. No day 14 peak samples; only post-peak repertoires were characterized. Nearly half of unique spike-specific TCRs reportedly avoided B.1.351 and B.1.1.7 mutated regions.

Sequenced by immunoSEQ multiplex PCR; TCRdb stores in-frame clones only, minus some. Of fewer than 150,000 clones in the sample, roughly 88% were seen once. Germline V gene data show CDR1 as LGHNA and CDR2 as YNFKEQ. This CDR3 is 18 amino acids long. Losses at the gene ends were 0 bases for V and 5 bases for J; bases not matched to a gene: 6. The source material was peripheral blood, sampled on day 0 of AZD1222 vaccination. The chain carries TRBV4-2 and TRBJ2-3, with 15 bases aligning to TRBD2. This TCR was recovered from an adult in good health. In DNA, the CDR3 is TGTGCCAGCAGCCAAGATTGGGGACTAGCGGGAGGAGTAGATACGCAGTATTTT. Translation: CASSQDWGLAGGVDTQYF.